Presented here are 22 T cell receptor beta chains from one specimen sequenced in a study of T cells in Graves' hyperthyroidism and ophthalmopathy. RNA transcripts gave rise to amplified TCR beta CDR3 regions. HTBI primers were the set used in a first-round RT-PCR of the TCR CDR3. Each CDR3 protein gets one entry after TCRdb re-called the multiplex PCR reads with MiXCR. This sample has some 500,000 distinct CDR3 sequences, with 13% to 15% found just once. The sequencing sample was made of blood. These receptors originate from a woman between 18 and 30 years old with Graves' hyperthyroidism.

As to this clonotype: A much larger clone differs from this one at a single base, so this may be a read error. Here the CDR3 omits its conserved ending phenylalanine or tryptophan, so a read error is the likely source. The rearrangement uses TRBV24-1 and TRBJ2-7, with D unclear. Trimming removed 4 bases from V and 1 base from J, with 10 bases in between. The germline V gene has CDR1 KGHDR and CDR2 SFDVKD. The CDR3 length is 14 residues. This CDR3 reads CATSDPTVSYEQYS. The CDR3, as DNA: TGTGCCACCAGTGACCCTACAGTTTCCTACGAGCAGTACTCC.

This clonotype occurred many times. The chain carries TRBV18 and TRBJ2-3; a weak D match, TRBD2 (6 bases). CDR1 is KGHSH and CDR2 is LQKENI in the germline V gene. Deletions cut 0 bases from V and 2 bases from J, with 12 bases between. This CDR3 contains 16 residues. In DNA form, the CDR3 reads TGTGCCAGCTCACCACCGCCGGGAGTAGTCACAGATACGCAGTATTTT. Translating gives CASSPPPGVVTDTQYF.

This clonotype was seen repeatedly, ten times or more. CDR3 DNA sequence: TGTGCCAGCAGGCCCCCGACTAGCGGGAGAGGTAATGAGCAGTTCTTC. Its translation is CASRPPTSGRGNEQFF. This sequence joins TRBV28 and TRBJ2-1; TRBD2 aligns across 12 bases. Losses at the gene ends were 6 bases for V and 7 bases for J; bases not matched to a gene: 10. Germline V CDR1 and CDR2: MDHEN, SYDVKM. CDR3 length: 16 residues.

The chain is built from TRBV27 and TRBJ2-1; TRBD1 agrees at 7 bases. This CDR3 region has 19 residues. The V segment lost 2 bases and the J segment 6 bases; nucleotides outside the gene matches: 19. Per germline, CDR1 MNHEY and CDR2 SMNVEV (reference sequence). The CDR3 sequence: CASSLPTPNDGQGVNEQFF. The CDR3 DNA follows: TGTGCCAGCAGTTTACCGACCCCTAACGACGGGCAGGGGGTCAATGAGCAGTTCTTC.

This clonotype was counted many times. The V and J genes are TRBV12-3 or TRBV12-4 and TRBJ1-2, with D perhaps TRBD1 (5 bases). CDR3 size: 12 residues. Trimming removed 6 bases from V and 4 bases from J, with 9 bases in between. The CDR3, as DNA: TGTGCCAGCAGGGGACTGATCTATGGCTACACCTTC. This sequence encodes CASRGLIYGYTF.

This clonotype was seen ten or more times. The chain combines TRBV19 with TRBJ1-2; possibly TRBD1 for D (5 bases). The V end was cut by 4 bases, the J end by 0 bases, with 9 bases between. Germline CDR1 reads LNHDA; CDR2 reads SQIVND (reference sequence). The CDR3 consists of 14 residues. CDR3 sequence reads: CASSSNRPNYGYTF. In nucleotides, the CDR3 is TGTGCCAGTAGTAGTAACAGGCCTAACTATGGCTACACCTTC.

The rearrangement links TRBV12-3 or TRBV12-4 to TRBJ2-7, with 7 bases lining up with TRBD1. V was pared by 3 bases and J by 4 bases, with 6 bases of the junction left unmatched. The CDR3 length is 14 residues. The CDR3 here is CASSLWDRPYEQYF. In DNA form, the CDR3 reads TGTGCCAGCAGTTTGTGGGACAGACCATACGAGCAGTACTTC.

This chain joins TRBV12-3 or TRBV12-4 and TRBJ1-1, with 8 positions matching TRBD1. The CDR3 extends over 15 amino acids. The ends lost 4 bases at V and 1 base at J; junction bases unmatched: 5. CDR3 DNA sequence: TGTGCCAGCAGTTCCCGGACAGGGTGGAACACTGAAGCTTTCTTT. This encodes CASSSRTGWNTEAFF.

There are many counts of this clonotype. V usage is TRBV5-1 and J usage is TRBJ2-5; no clear D gene. The CDR3 contains 14 residues. CDR1 and CDR2 (germline): SGHRS, YFSETQ. The V end was cut by 1 base, the J end by 10 bases, with 17 bases between. The CDR3 is CASSLKVSQLVQYF. The CDR3 region has the DNA TGCGCCAGCAGCTTGAAGGTCAGTCAACTCGTCCAGTACTTC.

The genes are TRBV7-2 and TRBJ2-1; D call uncertain. Germline CDR1 reads SGHTA; CDR2 reads FQGNSA. This CDR3 comprises 12 residues. Trimming left V 4 bases short and J 8 bases short, with 9 bases between. The CDR3 reads CASSSYLDEQFF. The CDR3 nucleotides read TGTGCCAGCAGCTCATATCTCGATGAGCAGTTCTTC.

Regarding this clonotype: The germline gene is not matched at one end of the junction; a read error may be the cause. The DNA for the CDR3 is TGTGCCAGTAGTACTACAGGGAACCCTGAAGCTTTCTTT. This sequence encodes CASSTTGNPEAFF. The rearrangement joins TRBV19 to TRBJ1-1; weak D call: TRBD1 (6 bases). The CDR3 totals 13 residues. Germline values: CDR1 LNHDA, CDR2 SQIVND (reference sequence).

This clonotype was counted many times. The chain has TRBV20-1 and TRBJ2-1; TRBD2 aligns across 9 bases. The germline V gene encodes CDR1 DFQATT and CDR2 SNEGSKA (reference sequence). The CDR3 sequence is 15 residues long. The J segment lost 3 bases and the V segment lost 2 bases, leaving 5 bases of the junction unmatched. DNA for the CDR3: TGCAGTGCTAGACCCTTAGCGGGAGACTACAATGAGCAGTTCTTC. Its translation is CSARPLAGDYNEQFF.

The genes are TRBV6-1 and TRBJ2-1; no clear D gene. V was shortened by 5 bases and J by 8 bases, with 25 bases between the two germline ends. Per germline, CDR1 MNHNS and CDR2 SASEGT. The CDR3 spans 17 residues. The CDR3, as DNA: TGTGCCAGCAGTCCCGAACGTGGTCGCGAAGGGTGGGATGAGCAGTTCTTC. Translation gives CASSPERGREGWDEQFF.

The chain carries TRBV4-1 and TRBJ2-7; TRBD1 aligns across 7 bases. This CDR3 spans 17 amino acids. V lost 1 base and J lost 0; bases outside the gene matches: 9. The germline V gene has CDR1 MGHRA and CDR2 YSYEKL. CDR3 in DNA: TGCGCCAGCAGCCAAGTAATAACCCGGGACAGCTCCTACGAGCAGTACGTC. It specifies CASSQVITRDSSYEQYV.

This clonotype was detected ten times or more. V gene TRBV24-1 combines with J gene TRBJ2-7; D is perhaps TRBD1 (6 bases). Germline lookup yields CDR1 KGHDR and CDR2 SFDVKD. Trimming cost V 5 bases and J 8 bases, with 15 bases left between them. CDR3 length: 13 residues. CDR3 in amino acids: CATSGGQSLQQYF. CDR3 coding DNA: TGTGCCACCAGTGGGGGACAATCGTTACAGCAGTACTTC.

This clonotype was observed at least ten times. The chain carries TRBV5-1 and TRBJ1-5, with D uncertain. The CDR3 runs to 15 residues. Germline V gene sequence: CDR1 SGHRS, CDR2 YFSETQ. V was trimmed by 4 bases and J by 1 base, leaving 12 bases between them. The CDR3 DNA sequence: TGCGCCAGCAGCATCAGCCCGCGGAGCAATCAGCCCCAGCATTTT. Translated: CASSISPRSNQPQHF.

This clonotype was seen at least ten times. The J gene is TRBJ2-7, the V gene TRBV27, with 8 bases aligning to TRBD2. J was trimmed by 3 bases and V by 2 bases; bases with no gene match: 3. The CDR3 sequence is 14 residues long. Germline V gene sequence: CDR1 MNHEY, CDR2 SMNVEV (reference sequence). In DNA, the CDR3 is TGTGCCAGCAGTTTAACTAGCGGAGTCTACGAGCAGTACTTC. Protein: CASSLTSGVYEQYF.

The V and J genes are TRBV19 and TRBJ1-2, with 7 bases fitting TRBD1. The CDR3 has 15 amino acids. The ends lost 1 base at V and 5 bases at J; junction bases unmatched: 7. Germline-derived CDR1 and CDR2 are LNHDA and SQIVND (reference sequence). CDR3 residues: CASSIGLGGRYGYTF. In nucleotides, the CDR3 is TGTGCCAGTAGTATAGGTCTAGGGGGCCGGTATGGCTACACCTTC.

Ten or more counts support this clonotype. The chain couples TRBV20-1 to TRBJ2-3, with 8 bases identical to TRBD2. The germline CDR1 and CDR2 sequences are DFQATT and SNEGSKA (reference sequence). CDR3 size: 16 residues. V was pared by 6 bases and J by 2 bases, with 13 bases of the junction left unmatched. DNA of the CDR3: TGCAGTGCCTTACGGCGTAGCGGGGCGAACACAGATACGCAGTATTTT. This codes for CSALRRSGANTDTQYF.

This clonotype has a handful of counts. This chain connects TRBV6-5 to TRBJ2-3; a possible D gene is TRBD1 (6 bases). The V gene lost 0 bases and the J gene lost 2 bases, with 15 bases spanning the gap. Germline V gives CDR1 MNHEY, CDR2 SVGAGI. This CDR3 has 17 amino acids. The CDR3 loop is CASSYSGQRKYTDTQYF. DNA of the CDR3: TGTGCCAGCAGTTACTCCGGACAGCGAAAATACACAGATACGCAGTATTTT.

The V gene is TRBV4-1, the J gene TRBJ2-2; 7 bases line up with TRBD2. V dropped 0 bases and J dropped 6; count of bases not matched to a gene: 7. The length of the CDR3 is 16 residues. Germline lookup yields CDR1 MGHRA and CDR2 YSYEKL. The CDR3 loop reads CASSQDAGRVSGELFF. DNA for the CDR3: TGCGCCAGCAGCCAAGATGCAGGGAGGGTTTCCGGGGAGCTGTTTTTT.

This clonotype was observed a handful of times. J is TRBJ2-3 and V is TRBV13; 8 nucleotides line up with TRBD2. CDR1 is PRHDT, CDR2 FYEKMQ, per germline (reference sequence). V trimming: 7 bases; J trimming: 2 bases; junction bases outside the gene matches: 8. The CDR3 is 15 amino acids. CDR3 DNA sequence: TGTGCCAGCACCAAGCGTAGCGGGGTCACAGATACGCAGTATTTT. It encodes CASTKRSGVTDTQYF. The full variable domain, its missing parts supplied by reference TRBV13 and TRBJ2-3, is AAGVIQSPRHLIKEKRETATLKCYPIPRHDTVYWYQQGPGQDPQFLISFYEKMQSDKGSIPDRFSAQQFSDYHSELNMSSLELGDSALYFCASTKRSGVTDTQYFGPGTRLTVL.